This is a list of T cell receptor beta chains from one sample in a study of beta chain features in type 1 diabetes. Profiled with immunoSEQ multiplex PCR; TCRdb holds only in-frame clones, not every one. The table shows some 410,000 clones, with more than 11% occurring only once. Sample: naive CD4+ T cells from blood. The source of these receptors is a man aged 25-45 years in good health. Each CDR3 is given without its conserved first and last residue.

>TRBJ2-1|TRBV13
ASSHWTSGDNEQF
>TRBJ1-1|TRBV5-6
ASSSSTGATEAF
>TRBJ2-1|TRBV29-1
SAAYPSSYNEQF
>TRBJ2-1|TRBV19
ASRGPSSYNEQF
>TRBJ2-5|TRBV4-1
ASSQDWQEQETQY
>TRBJ1-1|TRBV5-6
ASSSTRLYTEAF
>TRBJ2-1|TRBV29-1
SVVLHNEQF
>TRBJ2-3|TRBV7-3
ASSPSSGSTDTQY
>TRBJ2-5|TRBV7-5
ARSLQVREETQY
>TRBJ2-7|TRBV6-1
ASSDRRTVNYEQY
>TRBJ2-1|TRBV13
ASSFVTSRNNEQF
>TRBJ1-1|TRBV29-1
SVDGRPFTEAF
>TRBJ2-2|TRBV7-2
ASKSSGTLTGELF
>TRBJ2-1|TRBV5-4
ASSLKSDEQF
>TRBJ1-1|TRBV29-1
SVRKNTEAF
>TRBJ2-2|TRBV9
ASSVAPTHGTGELF
>TRBJ2-1|TRBV30
AWSAGGEQF
>TRBJ1-5|TRBV30
AWSAGTGGNQPQH
>TRBJ1-3|TRBV25-1
ASSDPAGRFGNTIY
>TRBJ2-3|TRBV4-1
ASSQVATVDTQY
>TRBJ2-1|TRBV13
ASSLGWDRREQF
>TRBJ2-3|TRBV6-6
ASSYSARDTQY
>TRBJ1-1|TRBV6-5
ASSYTGRTEAF
>TRBJ1-1|TRBV30
AWSSLLRGAF
>TRBJ1-1|TRBV10-3
ASKLQDTEAF
>TRBJ1-2|TRBV4-3
ASSHTGKVYGYT
>TRBJ2-2|TRBV7-6
ASSLGLGAQANTGELF
>TRBJ2-1|TRBV27
ASSLSLASGRKENEQF
>TRBJ1-1|TRBV5-1
ASRPGQGFSEAF
>TRBJ1-1|TRBV29-1
SVRGQDGITEAF
>TRBJ2-5|TRBV5-1
ASRDSSSQETQY
>TRBJ2-3|TRBV11-2
ASSPRVARDTQY
>TRBJ2-1|TRBV14
ASSQVRQLIYNEQF
>TRBJ2-7|TRBV28
AGADRSTYEQY
>TRBJ2-3|TRBV9
ASSGGSAGTDTQY
>TRBJ2-1|TRBV7-2
ASSGLGTRYHNEQF
>TRBJ2-5|TRBV19
ASSIGTADQETQY
>TRBJ2-3|TRBV15
ATSRPGQGFSDTQY
>TRBJ2-1|TRBV25-1
ASSVASGGVMYNEQF
>TRBJ2-1|TRBV30
AWNRLAGGVGEQF
>TRBJ2-3|TRBV5-1
ASSAPGTDTQY
>TRBJ2-7|TRBV7-8
ASRNPTGDSYEQY
>TRBJ2-1|TRBV5-6
ASSTGTVNEQF
>TRBJ1-5|TRBV10-3
AISESEALNQPQH
>TRBJ2-6|TRBV2
ASSEVQPPVLT
>TRBJ1-1|TRBV30
ASRRGTNTEAF
>TRBJ2-5|TRBV7-2
ASSPGGFRLQETQY
>TRBJ2-5|TRBV29-1
SVSGRALETQY
>TRBJ2-5|TRBV7-9
ASSLGSGGPETQY
>TRBJ1-5|TRBV30
AWSRRGGGNQPQH
>TRBJ2-3|TRBV9
ASSVGQTYTDTQY
>TRBJ1-1|TRBV7-2
ASSPPKAANTEAF
>TRBJ2-5|TRBV29-1
SHRGRETQY
>TRBJ2-3|TRBV7-9
ASSIENIFTDTQY
>TRBJ2-1|TRBV5-6
ASSLQGNEQF
>TRBJ2-5|TRBV5-4
ASSFGTSIETQY
>TRBJ2-7|TRBV29-1
SVERGAEQY
>TRBJ1-2|TRBV29-1
SVTRDIKLGGYT
>TRBJ1-1|TRBV30
AWSRRAGTEAF